This entry concerns a single T cell receptor beta chain. The antigen is undetermined. These data are taken from a study of T cells in localized non-small cell lung cancer. Study-wide results and limits: Heterogeneity remains possible because sequencing was limited to only one tumor region. Uninvolved adjacent lung showed peak T cell clonality, exceeding tumor.

Assay used: immunoSEQ multiplex PCR; TCRdb lists only in-frame clones, some missing. The sample records some 41,000 clones, 65% to 90% being singletons. The sequence came from a man between 40 and 69 years old with stage II lung adenocarcinoma. Specimen: PBMCs, collected before any cancer treatment.

CDR3 sequence (DNA): TGTGCCAGCAGCTTGGACAGTTACAATGAGCAGTTCTTC. Protein sequence: CASSLDSYNEQFF. The rearrangement links TRBV11-3 to TRBJ2-1, with D maybe TRBD1 (6 bases). CDR1 is SGHNT and CDR2 is YENEEA in the germline V gene. The CDR3 totals 13 residues. Trimming pared 3 bases from V and 4 bases from J, leaving 7 bases between.